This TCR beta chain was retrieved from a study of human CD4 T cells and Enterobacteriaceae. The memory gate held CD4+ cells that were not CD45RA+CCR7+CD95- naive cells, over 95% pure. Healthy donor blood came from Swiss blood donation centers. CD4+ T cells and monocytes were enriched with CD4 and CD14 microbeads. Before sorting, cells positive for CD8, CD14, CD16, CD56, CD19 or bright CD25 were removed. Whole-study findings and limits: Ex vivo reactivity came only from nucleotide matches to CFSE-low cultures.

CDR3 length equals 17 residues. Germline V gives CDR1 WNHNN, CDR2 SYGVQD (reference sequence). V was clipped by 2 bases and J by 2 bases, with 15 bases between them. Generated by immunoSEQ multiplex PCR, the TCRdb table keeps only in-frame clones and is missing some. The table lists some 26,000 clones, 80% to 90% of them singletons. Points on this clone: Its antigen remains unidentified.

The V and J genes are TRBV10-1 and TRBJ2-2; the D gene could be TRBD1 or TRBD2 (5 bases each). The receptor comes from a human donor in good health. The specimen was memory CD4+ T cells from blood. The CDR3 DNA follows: TGCGCCAGCAGTGAGGGGCCGGGACGGCTCAACACCGGGGAGCTGTTTTTT. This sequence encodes CASSEGPGRLNTGELFF.